This TCR beta chain was profiled in a study of control samples from healthy donors and cancer patients. This clone was recorded only once. Profiling relied on immunoSEQ multiplex PCR, and the TCRdb table lists in-frame clones only, not all of them. The sample includes 45,000 to 70,000 clones, approximately 89% of them seen just once. Specimen: PBMCs. The sequence was obtained from a man in his thirties or forties with colorectal cancer.

The CDR3 bases are TGTGCCAGCAGCTTACAAGGGGGGGGCGGGAACGAGCAGTACTTC. Amino acid sequence: CASSLQGGGGNEQYF. The V gene is TRBV11-2, the J gene TRBJ2-7; TRBD2 is a possible D gene (7 bases). This CDR3 has 15 residues. Germline V CDR1 and CDR2: SGHAT, FQNNGV. V was clipped by 2 bases and J by 5 bases, with 16 bases between them.